What follows are 16 T cell receptor beta chains derived from one specimen sequenced in a study of blood T cell repertoires in COVID-19. TCRdb's table, derived via immunoSEQ multiplex PCR, lists solely in-frame clones and lacks some. Of around 110,000 clones in the sample, roughly four fifths were seen once. The sample was peripheral blood. The receptors were gathered from a man between 65 and 85 years old with acute or convalescent COVID-19.

The J gene is TRBJ1-2, the V gene TRBV5-1, with D uncertain. This CDR3 has 16 residues. Germline CDR1 is SGHRS and CDR2 is YFSETQ. V was clipped by 4 bases and J by 1 base, with 17 bases between them. The CDR3 is CASSPLGYRVNYGYTF. As DNA, the CDR3 is TGCGCCAGCAGCCCTCTAGGATATCGTGTTAACTATGGCTACACCTTC.

In regard to this clone: The junction departs from germline at one end; a sequencing error may be responsible. The chain links TRBV7-7 to TRBJ2-1; 8 bases are a match to TRBD2. Germline-derived CDR1 and CDR2 are SSHAT and FNYEAQ (reference sequence). The CDR3 is made up of 15 amino acids. CDR3 protein: CASSLGGARDNEQFF. The CDR3 DNA follows: TGTGCTAGCAGCCTCGGGGGGGCCAGAGACAATGAGCAGTTCTTC.

This clone was observed once. V and J are TRBV28 and TRBJ1-5; no reliable D call. There are 14 residues in the CDR3. V was clipped by 6 bases and J by 6 bases, with 15 bases between them. The germline V gene encodes CDR1 MDHEN and CDR2 SYDVKM. Here the CDR3 DNA reads TGTGCCAGCAGGTTGTCAACAGTCTCTCAGCCCCAGCATTTT. Its translation is CASRLSTVSQPQHF.

This clone occurred a few times. The chain is built from TRBV6-5 and TRBJ1-2; D may be TRBD1 (6 bases). There are 13 residues in the CDR3. Trimming removed 6 bases from V and 11 bases from J, with 19 bases in between. Germline V CDR1 and CDR2: MNHEY, SVGAGI. DNA of the CDR3: TGTGCCAGCAGGCCACAGGGAGCCGGGAGGTACACCTTC. Amino acids: CASRPQGAGRYTF.

This rearrangement joins TRBV7-9 to TRBJ2-1, with TRBD1 as a possible D gene (7 bases). Per the germline V gene, CDR1 is SEHNR and CDR2 is FQNEAQ (reference sequence). The V end lost 5 bases, the J end lost 4 bases, and 12 bases lay between the germline ends. The CDR3 runs 14 residues. The CDR3 reads CASSPRGEYNEQFF. CDR3 bases: TGTGCCAGCAGCCCCAGGGGGGAATACAATGAGCAGTTCTTC.

This clone was counted a few times. The chain is built from TRBV10-1 and TRBJ2-7; D is perhaps TRBD2 (5 bases). The CDR3 runs 11 residues. Trimming pared 7 bases from V and 7 bases from J, leaving 11 bases between. Germline V lookup: CDR1 WNHNN, CDR2 SYGVQD (reference sequence). The CDR3 sequence: CASTEGREQYF. CDR3 bases: TGCGCCAGCACCGAGGGTCGAGAGCAGTACTTC.

This clone was observed once. The chain uses TRBV5-8 and TRBJ2-1; tentatively, D is TRBD2 (5 bases). CDR1 SGHTS and CDR2 YDEGEE come from the germline V gene. The germline V and J ends were trimmed by 0 bases and 4 bases, with 11 bases remaining between them. There are 15 residues in the CDR3. CDR3 sequence: CASSLAGIGYNEQFF. The CDR3 DNA reads as TGTGCCAGCAGCTTGGCGGGAATTGGTTACAATGAGCAGTTCTTC.

The V and J genes are TRBV6-5 and TRBJ2-7, with 7 bases that match TRBD2. The CDR3 runs 15 residues. Germline values: CDR1 MNHEY, CDR2 SVGAGI. V lost 8 bases to trimming and J lost 3 bases; unmatched junction nucleotides: 13. The CDR3 DNA sequence: TGTGCCAGCCCTGCTGGGGCGGGAGTAATCTACGAGCAGTACTTC. Encoded protein: CASPAGAGVIYEQYF.

This clone was observed a few times. The chain carries TRBV19 and TRBJ1-1; D gene uncertain. Germline V gene data show CDR1 as LNHDA and CDR2 as SQIVND (reference sequence). CDR3 length: 12 residues. The V end was cut by 6 bases, the J end by 8 bases, with 13 bases between. Here the CDR3 reads CASSHTRSEAFF. In DNA form, the CDR3 reads TGTGCCAGTAGCCATACACGGAGCGAAGCTTTCTTT.

J is TRBJ2-7 and V is TRBV27; TRBD2 aligns across 8 bases. The germline V gene has CDR1 MNHEY and CDR2 SMNVEV (reference sequence). This CDR3 has 14 residues. J was trimmed by 1 base and V by 2 bases; bases with no gene match: 1. The CDR3: CASSLTGGSYEQYF. The DNA for the CDR3 is TGTGCCAGCAGTTTAACGGGAGGGTCCTACGAGCAGTACTTC.

This clone was counted between two and nine times. The chain carries TRBV3-1 (or the pseudogene TRBV3-2) and TRBJ1-4; 8 nucleotides agree with TRBD1. The CDR3 is made up of 18 amino acids. Trimming removed 5 bases from V and 4 bases from J; junction bases left unmatched: 15. CDR1 LGHDT and CDR2 YNNKEL come from the germline V gene (reference sequence). The CDR3 region has the DNA TGTGCCAGCAGCAAAAGGGAGACAGGGGCCTTTCGTAATGAAAAACTGTTTTTT. Amino acid sequence: CASSKRETGAFRNEKLFF.

The rearrangement links TRBV9 to TRBJ2-3, with 9 bases lining up with TRBD2. This CDR3 is 15 amino acids long. J lost 6 bases, V lost 0 bases, and 5 bases had no gene match. CDR1 is SGDLS and CDR2 is YYNGEE in the germline V gene. The CDR3 region has the DNA TGTGCCAGCAGCGTAGGGGCGGGAGGGTTGGATACGCAGTATTTT. Its translation: CASSVGAGGLDTQYF. The entire variable domain, with the rest obtained from reference TRBV9 and TRBJ2-3, is as follows: DSGVTQTPKHLITATGQRVTLRCSPRSGDLSVYWYQQSLDQGLQFLIQYYNGEERAKGNILERFSAQQFPDLHSELNLSSLELGDSALYFCASSVGAGGLDTQYFGPGTRLTVL.

V is TRBV6-5 and J is TRBJ2-2; TRBD1 matches 11 bases. The germline CDR1 and CDR2 sequences are MNHEY and SVGAGI. Trimming took 4 bases from V and 5 from J; bases not matched to a gene: 6. The CDR3 is 16 residues long. CDR3 protein: CASSSRGTGGTGELFF. The CDR3 nucleotides read TGTGCCAGCAGTTCGAGAGGGACAGGGGGAACCGGGGAGCTGTTTTTT.

This clone was observed at least ten times. The chain uses TRBV9 and TRBJ2-7, with D maybe TRBD1 (5 bases). V was clipped by 0 bases and J by 5 bases, with 15 bases between them. Germline V CDR1 and CDR2: SGDLS, YYNGEE. This CDR3 is 15 amino acids long. For the CDR3, the DNA is TGTGCCAGCAGCGTAGCCCCAACAACAGGAGACGAGCAGTACTTC. Protein: CASSVAPTTGDEQYF.

The chain combines TRBV28 with TRBJ1-5, with a weak D call TRBD1 (6 bases). V lost 8 bases, J lost 3 bases, and 11 bases lay in between. CDR3 length equals 13 residues. Germline V gives CDR1 MDHEN, CDR2 SYDVKM. The CDR3 region is CASEDSSNQPQHF. CDR3 in DNA: TGTGCCAGCGAGGACAGTTCCAATCAGCCCCAGCATTTT.

The V and J genes are TRBV18 and TRBJ2-7, with D perhaps TRBD2 (5 bases). V lost 6 bases to trimming and J lost 3 bases, with 12 bases between them. This CDR3 contains 13 residues. From germline, CDR1 is KGHSH and CDR2 LQKENI. This chain's CDR3 is CASSPDGNYEQYF. The CDR3 coding sequence is TGTGCCAGCTCCCCAGACGGGAACTACGAGCAGTACTTC.